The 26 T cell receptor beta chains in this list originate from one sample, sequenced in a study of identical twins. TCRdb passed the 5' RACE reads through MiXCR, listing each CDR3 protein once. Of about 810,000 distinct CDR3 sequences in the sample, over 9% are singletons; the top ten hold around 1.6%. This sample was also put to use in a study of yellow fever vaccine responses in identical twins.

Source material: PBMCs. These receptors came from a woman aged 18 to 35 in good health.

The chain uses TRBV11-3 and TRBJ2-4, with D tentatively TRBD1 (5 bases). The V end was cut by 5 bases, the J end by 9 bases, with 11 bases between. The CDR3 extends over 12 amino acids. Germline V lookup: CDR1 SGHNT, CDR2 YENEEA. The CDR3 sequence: CASSQGRGIQYF. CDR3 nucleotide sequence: TGTGCCAGCAGCCAGGGTCGAGGCATTCAGTACTTC.

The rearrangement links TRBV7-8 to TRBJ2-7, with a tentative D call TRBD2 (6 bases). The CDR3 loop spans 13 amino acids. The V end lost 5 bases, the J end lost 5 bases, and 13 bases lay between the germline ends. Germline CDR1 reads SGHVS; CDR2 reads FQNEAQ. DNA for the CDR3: TGTGCCAGCAGCGGGACTGTCCGTGACGAGCAGTACTTC. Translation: CASSGTVRDEQYF.

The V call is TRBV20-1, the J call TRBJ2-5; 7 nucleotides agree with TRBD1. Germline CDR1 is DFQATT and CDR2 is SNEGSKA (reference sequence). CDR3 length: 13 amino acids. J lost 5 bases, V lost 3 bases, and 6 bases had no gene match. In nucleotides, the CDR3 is TGCAGTGCTAGTAGGACAGGCGGCGAGACCCAGTACTTC. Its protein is CSASRTGGETQYF.

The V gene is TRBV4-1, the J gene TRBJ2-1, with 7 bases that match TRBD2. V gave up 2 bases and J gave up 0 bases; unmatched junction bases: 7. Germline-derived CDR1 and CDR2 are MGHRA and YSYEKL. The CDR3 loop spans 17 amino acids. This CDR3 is CASSQPLGGSSYNEQFF. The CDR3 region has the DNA TGCGCCAGCAGCCAACCGTTGGGCGGGAGCTCCTACAATGAGCAGTTCTTC.

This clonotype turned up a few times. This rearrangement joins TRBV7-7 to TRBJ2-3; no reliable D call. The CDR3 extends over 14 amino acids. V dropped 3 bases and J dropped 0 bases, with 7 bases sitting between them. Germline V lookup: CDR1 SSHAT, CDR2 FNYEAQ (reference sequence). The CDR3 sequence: CASSFDISTDTQYF. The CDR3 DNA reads TGTGCCAGCAGCTTTGACATTAGCACAGATACGCAGTATTTT. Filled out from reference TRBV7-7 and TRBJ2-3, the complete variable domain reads GAGVSQSPRYKVTKRGQDVTLRCDPISSHATLYWYQQALGQGPEFLTYFNYEAQPDKSGLPSDRFSAERPEGSISTLTIQRTEQRDSAMYRCASSFDISTDTQYFGPGTRLTVL.

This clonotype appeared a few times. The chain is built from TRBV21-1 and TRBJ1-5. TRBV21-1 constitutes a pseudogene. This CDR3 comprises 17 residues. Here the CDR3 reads CASSKGSGIGRHQPQHF. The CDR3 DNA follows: TGTGCCAGCAGCAAAGGATCGGGGATCGGTCGTCATCAGCCCCAGCATTTT.

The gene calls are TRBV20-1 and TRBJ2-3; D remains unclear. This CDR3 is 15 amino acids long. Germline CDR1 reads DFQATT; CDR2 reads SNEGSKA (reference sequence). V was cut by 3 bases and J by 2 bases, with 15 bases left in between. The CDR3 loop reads CSASRKSRSTDTQYF. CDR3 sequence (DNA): TGCAGTGCTAGCAGAAAAAGCAGATCCACAGATACGCAGTATTTT.

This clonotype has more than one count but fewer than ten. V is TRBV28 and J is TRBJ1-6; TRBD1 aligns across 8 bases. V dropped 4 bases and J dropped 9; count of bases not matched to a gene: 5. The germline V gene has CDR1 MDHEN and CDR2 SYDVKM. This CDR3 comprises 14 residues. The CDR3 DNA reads TGTGCCAGCAGTTGGACAGGGATGGGTTCACCCCTCCACTTT. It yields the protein CASSWTGMGSPLHF.

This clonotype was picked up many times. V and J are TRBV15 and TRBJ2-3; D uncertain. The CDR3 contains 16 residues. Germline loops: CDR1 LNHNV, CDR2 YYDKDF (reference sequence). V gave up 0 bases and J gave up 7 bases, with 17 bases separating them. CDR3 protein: CATSRDLFGASNTQYF. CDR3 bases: TGTGCCACCAGCAGAGATCTCTTCGGAGCCTCGAATACGCAGTATTTT.

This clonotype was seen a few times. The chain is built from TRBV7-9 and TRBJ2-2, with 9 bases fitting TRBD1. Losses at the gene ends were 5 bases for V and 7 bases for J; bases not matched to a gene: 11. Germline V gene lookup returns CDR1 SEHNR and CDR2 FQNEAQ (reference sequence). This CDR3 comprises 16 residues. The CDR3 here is CASSRGQGQTYGELFF. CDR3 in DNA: TGTGCCAGCAGCCGGGGACAGGGCCAAACCTACGGGGAGCTGTTTTTT.

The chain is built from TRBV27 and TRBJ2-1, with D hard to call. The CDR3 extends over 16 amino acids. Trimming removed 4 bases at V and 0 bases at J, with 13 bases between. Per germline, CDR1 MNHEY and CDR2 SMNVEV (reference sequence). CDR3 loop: CASSYREKSSYNEQFF. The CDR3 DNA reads TGTGCCAGCAGTTACCGAGAGAAGAGCTCCTACAATGAGCAGTTCTTC.

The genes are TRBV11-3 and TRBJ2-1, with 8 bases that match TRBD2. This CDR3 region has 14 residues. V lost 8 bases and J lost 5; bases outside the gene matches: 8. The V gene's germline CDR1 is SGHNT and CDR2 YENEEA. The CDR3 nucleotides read TGTGCCAGCGACTCCGGGAGGGCCGACAATGAGCAGTTCTTC. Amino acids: CASDSGRADNEQFF.

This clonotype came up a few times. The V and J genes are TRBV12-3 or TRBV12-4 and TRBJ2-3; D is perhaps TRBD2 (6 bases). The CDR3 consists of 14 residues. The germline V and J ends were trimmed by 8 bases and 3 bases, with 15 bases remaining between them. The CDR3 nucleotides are TGTGCCAGCCGGGACGGGAGTGGGACAGATACGCAGTATTTT. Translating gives CASRDGSGTDTQYF.

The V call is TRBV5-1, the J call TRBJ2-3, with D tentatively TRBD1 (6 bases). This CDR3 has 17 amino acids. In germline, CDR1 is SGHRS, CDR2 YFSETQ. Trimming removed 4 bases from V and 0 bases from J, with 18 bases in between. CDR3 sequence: CASSIGQSAISTDTQYF. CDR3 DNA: TGCGCCAGCAGCATTGGACAGAGCGCGATTAGCACAGATACGCAGTATTTT.

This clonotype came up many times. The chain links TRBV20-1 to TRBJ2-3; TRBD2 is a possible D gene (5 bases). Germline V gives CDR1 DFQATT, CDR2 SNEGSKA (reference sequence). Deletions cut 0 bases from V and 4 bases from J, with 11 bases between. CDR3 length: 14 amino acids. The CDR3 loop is CSARDRGFADTQYF. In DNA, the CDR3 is TGCAGTGCTAGAGATCGCGGGTTCGCAGATACGCAGTATTTT.

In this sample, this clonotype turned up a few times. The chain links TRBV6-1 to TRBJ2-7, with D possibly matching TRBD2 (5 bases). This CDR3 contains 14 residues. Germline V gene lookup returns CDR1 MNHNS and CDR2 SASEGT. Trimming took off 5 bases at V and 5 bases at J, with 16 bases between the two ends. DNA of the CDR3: TGTGCCAGCAGTAGGGAGCCTAGGGCCGACGAGCAGTACTTC. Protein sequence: CASSREPRADEQYF.

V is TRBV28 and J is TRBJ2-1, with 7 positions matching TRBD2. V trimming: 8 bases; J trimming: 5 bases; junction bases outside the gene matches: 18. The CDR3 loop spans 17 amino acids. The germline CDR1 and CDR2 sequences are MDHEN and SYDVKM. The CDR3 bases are TGTGCCAGCCGTATCCCCCCCCGGCGGGGGAACCACAATGAGCAGTTCTTC. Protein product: CASRIPPRRGNHNEQFF.

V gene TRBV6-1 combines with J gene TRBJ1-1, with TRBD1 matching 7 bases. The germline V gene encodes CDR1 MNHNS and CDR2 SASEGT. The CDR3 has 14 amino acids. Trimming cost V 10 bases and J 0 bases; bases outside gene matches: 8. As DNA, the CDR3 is TGTGCCACGGAAAAGGGGGCCATGAACACTGAAGCTTTCTTT. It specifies CATEKGAMNTEAFF.

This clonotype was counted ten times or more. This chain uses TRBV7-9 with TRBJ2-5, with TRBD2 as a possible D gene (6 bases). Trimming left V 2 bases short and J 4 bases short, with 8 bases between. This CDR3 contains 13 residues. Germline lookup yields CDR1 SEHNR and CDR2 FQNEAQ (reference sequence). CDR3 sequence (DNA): TGTGCCAGCAGCTTAAAGGGAGGAGAGACCCAGTACTTC. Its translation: CASSLKGGETQYF.

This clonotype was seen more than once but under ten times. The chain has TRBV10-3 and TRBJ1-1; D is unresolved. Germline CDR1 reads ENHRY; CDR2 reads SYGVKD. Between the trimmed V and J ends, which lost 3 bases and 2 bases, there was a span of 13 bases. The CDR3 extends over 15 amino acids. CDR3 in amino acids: CAISDSPATNTEAFF. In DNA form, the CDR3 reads TGTGCCATCAGTGACTCTCCCGCAACAAACACTGAAGCTTTCTTT.

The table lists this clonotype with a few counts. The CDR3 loop reads CSALPRDRVTGELFF. The CDR3 DNA is TGCAGTGCCCTCCCCCGGGACAGGGTCACCGGGGAGCTGTTTTTT. This chain links TRBV20-1 with TRBJ2-2, with 9 bases lining up with TRBD1. Germline CDR1 reads DFQATT; CDR2 reads SNEGSKA (reference sequence). This CDR3 is built from 15 residues. With 6 bases clipped from V and 4 bases from J, the junction kept 9 bases outside the gene matches.

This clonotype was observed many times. The CDR3 DNA follows: TGTGCCAGCAGCCCCCAACGTACAGGGCCAGATACGCAGTATTTT. Protein sequence: CASSPQRTGPDTQYF. The chain is built from TRBV13 and TRBJ2-3; tentatively, D is TRBD1 (6 bases). CDR1 PRHDT and CDR2 FYEKMQ come from the germline V gene (reference sequence). CDR3 size: 15 residues. V gave up 5 bases and J gave up 4 bases, with 16 bases separating them.

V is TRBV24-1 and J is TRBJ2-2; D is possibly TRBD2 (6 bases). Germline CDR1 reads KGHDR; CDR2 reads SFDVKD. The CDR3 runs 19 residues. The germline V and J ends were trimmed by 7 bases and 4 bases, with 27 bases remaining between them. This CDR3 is CATRATPSLGGRSTGELFF. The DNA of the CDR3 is TGTGCCACCAGGGCAACCCCCTCTCTAGGAGGGAGGTCCACCGGGGAGCTGTTTTTT.

The CDR3, as DNA: TGTGCCAGCAGTGGGGAAGGGTCCAATGGCTACACCTTC. Translation gives CASSGEGSNGYTF. The J gene is TRBJ1-2, the V gene TRBV2; D unresolved. V dropped 4 bases and J dropped 6 bases, with 12 bases sitting between them. Germline V gives CDR1 SNHLY, CDR2 FYNNEI. This CDR3 is built from 13 residues.

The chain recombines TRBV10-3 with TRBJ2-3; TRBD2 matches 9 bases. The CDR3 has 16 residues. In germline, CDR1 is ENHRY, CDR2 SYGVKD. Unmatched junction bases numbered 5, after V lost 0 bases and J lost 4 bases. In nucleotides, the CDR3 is TGTGCCATCAGTGAGTCGGGCGGGGGGGCCGCAGATACGCAGTATTTT. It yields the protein CAISESGGGAADTQYF.

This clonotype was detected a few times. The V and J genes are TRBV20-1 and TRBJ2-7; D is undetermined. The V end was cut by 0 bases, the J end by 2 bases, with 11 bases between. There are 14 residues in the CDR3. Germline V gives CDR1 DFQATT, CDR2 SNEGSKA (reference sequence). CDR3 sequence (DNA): TGCAGTGCTAGAGATCGGCACAGAACCTACGAGCAGTACTTC. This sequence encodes CSARDRHRTYEQYF.